This is a list of T cell receptor beta chains from one sample in a study of low-dose radiotherapy and immunotherapy resistance in tumors. TCRdb passed the reads through MiXCR, listing each CDR3 protein once. The sample comprises about 100,000 distinct CDR3 sequences, 20% to 25% of which are singletons, and roughly 4.3% rests with the top ten. The starting material was PBMCs, obtained after low-dose radiotherapy plus immunotherapy. The source is a male donor with prostate cancer. Each CDR3 is given with its conserved first and last residue. Each record gives: V gene, clone size, J gene, D gene, CDR3 DNA, CDR3 protein. A D gene is named only where the DNA matches it firmly. Expanded clones are given a class, and other clones once, few, many or no size at all.

V: TRBV7-6; size: many; J: TRBJ2-7; D: TRBD2; DNA: TGTGCCAGCAGCTTAGCCCGGGGGGCCTACGAGCAGTACTTC; CDR3: CASSLARGAYEQYF
V: TRBV6-8; size: .; J: TRBJ1-2; D: .; DNA: TGTGCCAGCAGTTACTTCTTATCCTTCCCCTATGGCTACACCTTC; CDR3: CASSYFLSFPYGYTF
V: TRBV5-1; size: many; J: TRBJ1-4; D: .; DNA: TGCGCCAGCAGCTTGGCCGGCGGTGTATGGGAAAAACTGTTTTTT; CDR3: CASSLAGGVWEKLFF
V: TRBV9; size: .; J: TRBJ2-1; D: .; DNA: TGTGCCAGCAGCTCCCCCACTAGGTACAATGAGCAGTTCTTC; CDR3: CASSSPTRYNEQFF
V: TRBV20-1; size: many; J: TRBJ1-2; D: TRBD1; DNA: TGCAGTGCCTGGACAGGGGGAATCAATGGCTACACCTTC; CDR3: CSAWTGGINGYTF
V: TRBV12-3/TRBV12-4; size: many; J: TRBJ1-1; D: .; DNA: TGTGCCAGCACCCCCGACGGGGTGGTCACTGAAGCTTTCTTT; CDR3: CASTPDGVVTEAFF
V: TRBV7-3; size: .; J: TRBJ2-5; D: .; DNA: TGTGCCAGCAGCTTGGAGGGGGCAAGAGGGACCCAGTACTTC; CDR3: CASSLEGARGTQYF
V: TRBV10-3; size: many; J: TRBJ2-6; D: TRBD1; DNA: TGTGCCATCAGTGGGCCGGGACAGGGTGACTCTGGGGCCAACGTCCTGACTTTC; CDR3: CAISGPGQGDSGANVLTF
V: TRBV7-6; size: many; J: TRBJ1-5; D: .; DNA: TGTGCCAGCAGCTTTCGGGACAATCAGCCCCAGCATTTT; CDR3: CASSFRDNQPQHF
V: TRBV29-1; size: many; J: TRBJ1-1; D: .; DNA: TGCAGCGTTGTACGGGACACTGAAGCTTTCTTT; CDR3: CSVVRDTEAFF
V: TRBV19; size: many; J: TRBJ2-3; D: TRBD1; DNA: TGTGCCAGTCGGAGACAGGGTCGCGGAGATACGCAGTATTTT; CDR3: CASRRQGRGDTQYF
V: TRBV11-2; size: many; J: TRBJ2-7; D: .; DNA: TGTGCCAGCAGCTTAGATATAAACTCCTACGAGCAGTACTTC; CDR3: CASSLDINSYEQYF
V: TRBV9; size: many; J: TRBJ2-1; D: .; DNA: TGTGCCAGCAGCGTAGTAGGGGCCGGGGACAATGAGCAGTTCTTC; CDR3: CASSVVGAGDNEQFF
V: TRBV5-1; size: many; J: TRBJ2-2; D: .; DNA: TGCGCCAGCAGCTTGGGACCGGGGGCCGGGGACACCGGGGAGCTGTTTTTT; CDR3: CASSLGPGAGDTGELFF
V: TRBV6-6; size: many; J: TRBJ2-1; D: .; DNA: TGTGCCAGCAGTAAGCCGACAGGTACCTACAATGAGCAGTTCTTC; CDR3: CASSKPTGTYNEQFF
V: TRBV3-1; size: many; J: TRBJ2-7; D: .; DNA: TGTGCCAGCGCCGAAAGTCCGGGGGAGCAGTACTTC; CDR3: CASAESPGEQYF
V: TRBV10-3; size: many; J: TRBJ2-7; D: .; DNA: TGTGCCATCAGGATGGACGTCTCCTACGAGCAGTACTTC; CDR3: CAIRMDVSYEQYF
V: TRBV23-1; size: .; J: TRBJ1-1; D: .; DNA: TGCGCCAGCAGTCCTAAGTTAAACAGGGCCACTGAAGCTTTCTTT; CDR3: CASSPKLNRATEAFF
V: TRBV7-2; size: few; J: TRBJ2-7; D: .; DNA: TGTGCCAGCAGCTTAATGGGAGGCCCCTTCGAGCAGTACTTC; CDR3: CASSLMGGPFEQYF
V: TRBV6-1; size: many; J: TRBJ2-4; D: .; DNA: TGTGCCAGCAGTGACCGACAGCTACTAAACATTCAGTACTTC; CDR3: CASSDRQLLNIQYF
V: TRBV23-1; size: many; J: TRBJ2-7; D: .; DNA: TGCGCCAGCAGTCAGAAGGGTCTGACGACCTACGAGCAGTACTTC; CDR3: CASSQKGLTTYEQYF
V: TRBV7-6; size: many; J: TRBJ2-3; D: TRBD1; DNA: TGTGCCAGCAGCCTAACAGGGGGTGGAGAGGGCACAGATACGCAGTATTTT; CDR3: CASSLTGGGEGTDTQYF
V: TRBV5-1; size: many; J: TRBJ2-2; D: .; DNA: TGTGCCAGCAGTGCCGATCCCGCGGTCACCGGGGAGCTGTTTTTT; CDR3: CASSADPAVTGELFF
V: TRBV7-9; size: many; J: TRBJ1-2; D: .; DNA: TGTGCCAGCAGGAGGTCGGACGTTAAGTATGGCTACACCTTC; CDR3: CASRRSDVKYGYTF
V: TRBV12-3/TRBV12-4; size: many; J: TRBJ1-4; D: .; DNA: TGTGCCAGCAGACAGCGTGGTTTAGCTAATGAAAAACTGTTTTTT; CDR3: CASRQRGLANEKLFF
V: TRBV12-3/TRBV12-4; size: many; J: TRBJ1-4; D: TRBD1; DNA: TGTGCCAGCAGCCGACAGGGGTATAATGAAAAACTGTTTTTT; CDR3: CASSRQGYNEKLFF
V: TRBV3-1; size: .; J: TRBJ2-7; D: TRBD2; DNA: TGTGCCAGCAGAAGGACTAGCGGGGGATCCTACGAGCAGTACTTC; CDR3: CASRRTSGGSYEQYF
V: TRBV30; size: many; J: TRBJ2-7; D: .; DNA: TGTGCCTGGAGCCTCGGACTCCACCGCAACTTC; CDR3: CAWSLGLHRNF
V: TRBV5-1; size: many; J: TRBJ1-1; D: TRBD1; DNA: TGCGCCAGCAGCCACGGGACAGGGCGGGAAGCTTTCTTT; CDR3: CASSHGTGREAFF
V: TRBV20-1; size: many; J: TRBJ2-3; D: .; DNA: TGCAGTGCCCCGAATGAGGGGCCAGATACGCAGTATTTT; CDR3: CSAPNEGPDTQYF
V: TRBV29-1; size: .; J: TRBJ1-3; D: .; DNA: TGCAGCGCACGAACTGGGGCCACCTCTGGAAACACCATATATTTT; CDR3: CSARTGATSGNTIYF
V: TRBV6-1; size: .; J: TRBJ2-5; D: .; DNA: TGTGCCAGCGGGGGGAGCGGGGAGACCCAGTACTTC; CDR3: CASGGSGETQYF
V: TRBV6-2/TRBV6-3; size: .; J: TRBJ2-2; D: .; DNA: TGTGCCAGCAGTCCCCAAGCAAACGGGGAGCTGTTTTTT; CDR3: CASSPQANGELFF
V: TRBV12-3/TRBV12-4; size: many; J: TRBJ1-5; D: TRBD1; DNA: TGTGCCAGCAGCCCGGGACAGGGTCGAGGGCAGCCCCAGCATTTT; CDR3: CASSPGQGRGQPQHF